This record looks at one T cell receptor (beta chain) sequence and its context. This specimen belongs to a study of human CD8 memory T cell subsets. UMI-labeled 5' RACE was used to make TCR beta libraries. TCRdb re-called the 5' RACE reads; every CDR3 protein appears as one record, without DNA. The table lists about 17,000 distinct CDR3 sequences. Negative magnetic separation enriched total CD8+ T cells. The sequence came from a human donor in good health. Sample: CD8+ T cells from PBMCs.

CDR3 residues: CASSYASGRLGEQFF. The chain links TRBV6-2 or TRBV6-3 to TRBJ2-1; the TCRdb call, TRBD2, lacks DNA for checking. Germline loops: CDR1 MNHEY, CDR2 SVGEGT. The CDR3 is made up of 15 amino acids.